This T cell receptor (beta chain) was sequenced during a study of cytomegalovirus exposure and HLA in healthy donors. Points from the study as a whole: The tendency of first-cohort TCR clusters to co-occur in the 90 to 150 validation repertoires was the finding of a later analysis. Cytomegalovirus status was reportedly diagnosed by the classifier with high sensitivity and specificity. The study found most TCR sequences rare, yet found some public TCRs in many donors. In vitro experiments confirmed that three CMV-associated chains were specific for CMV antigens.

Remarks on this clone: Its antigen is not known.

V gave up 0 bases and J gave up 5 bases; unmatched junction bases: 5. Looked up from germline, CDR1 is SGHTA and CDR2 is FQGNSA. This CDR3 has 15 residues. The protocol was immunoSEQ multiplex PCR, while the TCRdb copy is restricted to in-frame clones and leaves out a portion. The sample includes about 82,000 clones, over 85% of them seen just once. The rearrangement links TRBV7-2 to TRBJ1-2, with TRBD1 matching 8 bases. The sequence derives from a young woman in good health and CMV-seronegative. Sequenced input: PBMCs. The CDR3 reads CASSLATGGAYGYTF. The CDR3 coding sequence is TGTGCCAGCAGCTTAGCAACAGGGGGGGCTTATGGCTACACCTTC.